A selection of T cell receptor beta chains follows, all from one sample in a study of blood T cell repertoires in COVID-19. Profiled with immunoSEQ multiplex PCR; TCRdb holds only in-frame clones, not every one. The data contain tens of thousands of clones, 75% to 90% of them singletons. The sequenced sample consisted of peripheral blood. These receptors were obtained from a woman of 80 years or more with acute or convalescent COVID-19. CDR3s include the opening cysteine and the closing phenylalanine or tryptophan. The D gene is left open where the match is weak. Size tells how often a clone was seen (once, few, many) or the class of an expanded clone, and some rows leave it out.

j_gene | abundance | v_gene | d_gene | CDR3aa | CDR3nt
TRBJ1-2 | few | TRBV7-6 | TRBD1 | CASSLARGQGIHGYTF | TGTGCCAGCAGCTTAGCGAGGGGACAGGGTATACATGGCTACACCTTC
TRBJ1-2 | - | TRBV6-6 | - | CASSQGSQGYTF | TGTGCCAGCAGCCAGGGGTCTCAGGGCTACACCTTC
TRBJ2-2 | once | TRBV7-2 | TRBD2 | CASSSSSAGGSGELFF | TGTGCCAGCAGCTCGAGTTCCGCGGGGGGTTCCGGGGAGCTGTTTTTT
TRBJ1-2 | - | TRBV27 | TRBD1 | CASSRTGGRGYTF | TGTGCCAGCAGTCGGACAGGAGGCCGCGGCTACACCTTC
TRBJ2-1 | - | TRBV5-1 | TRBD1 | CASSHDRGGYNEQFF | TGCGCCAGCAGCCATGACAGGGGAGGCTACAATGAGCAGTTCTTC
TRBJ2-1 | - | TRBV4-1 | - | CASSLFRGSYNEQFF | TGCGCCAGCAGCCTCTTTCGAGGCTCCTACAATGAGCAGTTCTTC
TRBJ1-5 | - | TRBV19 | - | CASSRRESNQPQHF | TGTGCCAGTAGTAGGCGGGAGAGCAATCAGCCCCAGCATTTT
TRBJ1-3 | - | TRBV11-2 | - | CASSSRGYLSSGNTIYF | TGTGCCAGCAGCTCCCGAGGGTACCTAAGCTCTGGAAACACCATATATTTT
TRBJ2-7 | once | TRBV4-1 | - | CASSQEAGGRDEQYF | TGCGCCAGCAGCCAAGAGGCTGGCGGTCGGGACGAGCAGTACTTC
TRBJ1-4 | - | TRBV27 | - | CASSGGGAGEKLFF | TGTGCCAGCTCCGGCGGAGGGGCGGGTGAAAAACTGTTTTTT
TRBJ1-2 | few | TRBV5-1 | - | CASSLRVGGNYGYTF | TGCGCCAGCAGCTTGAGGGTCGGAGGGAACTATGGCTACACCTTC
TRBJ1-2 | - | TRBV5-1 | - | CASSLEGSGGYTF | TGCGCCAGCAGCCTCGAGGGCTCCGGTGGCTACACCTTC
TRBJ1-4 | - | TRBV7-4 | TRBD1 | CASSPTGPTPTNEKLFF | TGTGCCAGCAGCCCGACAGGGCCGACCCCAACTAATGAAAAACTGTTTTTT
TRBJ1-5 | - | TRBV19 | TRBD1 | CASQRDRGNQPQHF | TGTGCCAGTCAGAGGGACAGGGGGAATCAGCCCCAGCATTTT
TRBJ1-6 | - | TRBV21-1 | - | CASIYRVRSYNSPLHF | TGTGCCAGCATATACAGGGTTCGGTCCTATAATTCACCCCTCCACTTT
TRBJ1-5 | - | TRBV6-6 | - | CASSFTPNQPQHF | TGTGCCAGCAGTTTTACACCCAATCAGCCCCAGCATTTT
TRBJ1-5 | - | TRBV19 | - | CASGAGGKNQPQHF | TGTGCCAGTGGGGCGGGGGGAAAAAATCAGCCCCAGCATTTT
TRBJ2-3 | few | TRBV24-1 | - | CATSDNIRDTQYF | TGTGCCACCAGTGACAACATCAGAGATACGCAGTATTTT
TRBJ1-1 | - | TRBV12-5 | - | CASGSGQPNTEAFF | TGTGCTAGTGGTTCCGGACAGCCGAACACTGAAGCTTTCTTT
TRBJ2-1 | - | TRBV5-1 | TRBD2 | CASSPGLAGGLSSYNEQFF | TGCGCCAGCAGCCCCGGACTAGCGGGGGGCCTGAGCTCCTACAATGAGCAGTTCTTC
TRBJ1-1 | - | TRBV7-9 | - | CASSLGRNEAFF | TGTGCCAGCAGCTTGGGGAGGAATGAAGCTTTCTTT
TRBJ1-4 | - | TRBV5-1 | TRBD1 | CASTPGTGGEKLFF | TGCGCCAGCACCCCCGGGACAGGGGGTGAAAAACTGTTTTTT
TRBJ2-3 | - | TRBV29-1 | TRBD2 | CSVGASGVDTQYF | TGCAGCGTTGGGGCTAGCGGGGTTGATACGCAGTATTTT
TRBJ2-7 | few | TRBV18 | TRBD1 | CASSPPDREESYEQYF | TGTGCCAGCTCACCACCGGACAGGGAGGAATCCTACGAGCAGTACTTC
TRBJ2-5 | - | TRBV18 | TRBD1 | CASSPRQGEETQYF | TGTGCCAGCTCACCAAGACAGGGGGAGGAGACCCAGTACTTC
TRBJ2-1 | - | TRBV7-9 | - | CASSPPGGPTSEQFF | TGTGCCAGCAGCCCACCGGGGGGCCCTACAAGCGAGCAGTTCTTC
TRBJ1-1 | - | TRBV15 | - | CATSRDGVNAEAFF | TGTGCCACCAGCAGAGATGGAGTTAACGCTGAAGCTTTCTTT
TRBJ2-5 | - | TRBV5-4 | TRBD1 | CASSLGGTEETQYF | TGTGCCAGCAGCTTGGGGGGGACAGAAGAGACCCAGTACTTC
TRBJ1-2 | - | TRBV6-2/TRBV6-3 | TRBD1 | CASSYLARGQGIDYTF | TGTGCCAGCAGTTACCTGGCCCGGGGACAGGGGATAGACTACACCTTC
TRBJ1-3 | - | TRBV5-4 | TRBD1 | CASSFSQGAGGNTIYF | TGTGCCAGCAGCTTCTCTCAGGGGGCGGGAGGAAACACCATATATTTT
TRBJ1-6 | - | TRBV4-2 | TRBD1 | CASSQPGGRGREPLHF | TGTGCCAGCAGCCAACCAGGGGGCAGGGGGCGCGAACCCCTCCACTTT
TRBJ1-1 | - | TRBV7-9 | - | CASSLIEAFF | TGTGCCAGCAGCTTAATAGAAGCTTTCTTT
TRBJ2-1 | once | TRBV2 | TRBD1 | CASTKGQGSYNEQFF | TGTGCCAGCACCAAAGGACAGGGTAGCTACAATGAGCAGTTCTTC
TRBJ2-7 | once | TRBV24-1 | TRBD1 | CATGGGQGTYEQYF | TGTGCCACCGGCGGGGGACAGGGGACCTACGAGCAGTACTTC
TRBJ1-1 | - | TRBV28 | TRBD1 | CASSSRGLRTEAFF | TGTGCCAGCAGTTCCAGGGGGCTAAGGACTGAAGCTTTCTTT
TRBJ1-2 | - | TRBV6-6 | - | CASSPGEYGYTF | TGTGCCAGCAGTCCAGGGGAGTATGGCTACACCTTC
TRBJ1-1 | once | TRBV20-1 | TRBD1 | CSAKGQVEAFF | TGCAGTGCTAAAGGACAGGTTGAAGCTTTCTTT
TRBJ1-4 | - | TRBV5-8 | - | CASSHSLGATNEKLFF | TGTGCCAGCAGCCACTCCCTCGGGGCAACTAATGAAAAACTGTTTTTT
TRBJ2-7 | - | TRBV2 | TRBD1 | CASSEIRTGNYEQYF | TGTGCCAGCAGTGAAATAAGGACAGGGAACTACGAGCAGTACTTC
TRBJ2-7 | few | TRBV10-2 | TRBD2 | CASLDQRGPSYEQYF | TGCGCCAGCCTGGACCAGCGGGGGCCTTCCTACGAGCAGTACTTC
TRBJ2-5 | once | TRBV3-1/TRBV3-2 | TRBD2 | CASSHGSGGLYQETQYF | TGTGCCAGCAGCCACGGTAGCGGGGGATTGTACCAAGAGACCCAGTACTTC
TRBJ2-1 | - | TRBV9 | TRBD2 | CASSVAAGGHRSNEQFF | TGTGCCAGCAGCGTAGCGGCGGGAGGCCACAGGAGCAATGAGCAGTTCTTC
TRBJ1-2 | - | TRBV6-1 | - | CASSEARPRPGGYTF | TGTGCCAGCAGTGAAGCTCGTCCACGGCCCGGGGGCTACACCTTC
TRBJ1-4 | - | TRBV25-1 | - | CASSEKGQGNEKLFF | TGTGCCAGCAGTGAAAAGGGGCAGGGGAATGAAAAACTGTTTTTT
TRBJ1-3 | - | TRBV7-3 | - | CASSLGGSSGNTIYF | TGTGCCAGCAGCTTAGGAGGGAGTTCTGGAAACACCATATATTTT
TRBJ2-3 | - | TRBV5-4 | TRBD2 | CASSSGTSGGAYTQYF | TGTGCCAGCAGCTCGGGGACTAGCGGGGGGGCATATACGCAGTATTTT
TRBJ1-1 | few | TRBV13 | TRBD1 | CASSWGQGGTEAFF | TGTGCCAGCAGCTGGGGACAGGGCGGCACTGAAGCTTTCTTT
TRBJ2-1 | - | TRBV7-3 | TRBD2 | CASSTRASGSTYNEQFF | TGTGCCAGCAGCACCCGGGCTAGCGGGAGCACCTACAATGAGCAGTTCTTC
TRBJ2-2 | once | TRBV6-6 | - | CASLGQATGELFF | TGTGCCAGCCTCGGACAAGCCACCGGGGAGCTGTTTTTT
TRBJ1-2 | - | TRBV11-2 | TRBD1 | CASGTTGEGNGYTF | TGTGCCAGCGGAACAACAGGGGAAGGGAATGGCTACACCTTC
TRBJ2-2 | few | TRBV14 | TRBD2 | CASSQKRLAGTGELFF | TGTGCCAGCAGCCAGAAGAGACTAGCGGGCACCGGGGAGCTGTTTTTT
TRBJ2-2 | - | TRBV7-9 | TRBD2 | CASTFSSSGRVSGELFF | TGTGCCAGCACCTTTTCAAGTAGCGGGAGGGTCTCCGGGGAGCTGTTTTTT
TRBJ1-1 | once | TRBV3-1/TRBV3-2 | TRBD1 | CASSHWTGGDTEAFF | TGTGCCAGCAGCCATTGGACAGGGGGTGACACTGAAGCTTTCTTT
TRBJ1-2 | - | TRBV7-9 | - | CASSPGQPYGYTF | TGTGCCAGCAGCCCCGGACAGCCTTATGGCTACACCTTC
TRBJ1-2 | - | TRBV6-5 | TRBD1 | CASSRIQGAYGYTF | TGTGCCAGCAGTCGTATACAGGGGGCCTATGGCTACACCTTC
TRBJ1-1 | - | TRBV6-5 | - | CASRLTRDTEAFF | TGTGCCAGCAGGTTGACCCGGGACACTGAAGCTTTCTTT
TRBJ2-2 | - | TRBV7-2 | TRBD2 | CASSFSAGGFGELFF | TGTGCCAGCAGCTTTTCAGCGGGAGGTTTCGGGGAGCTGTTTTTT
TRBJ2-7 | - | TRBV6-1 | TRBD1 | CASSETGGSYEQYF | TGTGCCAGCAGTGAAACAGGGGGATCCTACGAGCAGTACTTC
TRBJ2-3 | - | TRBV30 | - | CAQTTNTDTQYF | TGTGCCCAGACCACTAACACAGATACGCAGTATTTT